This T cell receptor (beta chain) appears in the sequencing data of a study of blood T cell repertoires in COVID-19. Clones were read by immunoSEQ multiplex PCR, and TCRdb kept only the in-frame ones, dropping some. The table shows more than 60,000 clones, with roughly 80% occurring only once. The CDR3 is 14 amino acids. V lost 4 bases to trimming and J lost 7 bases, with 12 bases between them. CDR1 is SGHRS and CDR2 is YFSETQ in the germline V gene. Input material: peripheral blood. The V and J genes are TRBV5-1 and TRBJ1-6, with a tentative D call TRBD1 (5 bases). This TCR came from a man aged 45-60 years with COVID-19, enrolled during active disease. CDR3 coding DNA: TGCGCCAGCAGCACGGGGGAGAGGAATTCACCCCTCCACTTT. It yields the protein CASSTGERNSPLHF. Full variable domain (rest looked up from reference TRBV5-1 and TRBJ1-6): KAGVTQTPRYLIKTRGQQVTLSCSPISGHRSVSWYQQTPGQGLQFLFEYFSETQRNKGNFPGRFSGRQFSNSRSEMNVSTLELGDSALYLCASSTGERNSPLHFGNGTRLTVT.